These T cell receptor beta chains were read from a single sample in a study of shared clonotypes between healthy human individuals. Using immunoSEQ multiplex PCR, the repertoire was profiled, and TCRdb retains in-frame clones only, with some absent. The sample consists of roughly 1 million clones, around four fifths of them appearing once. Sequences were obtained from memory CD4+ T cells sorted from blood. The receptor source for this set is a man aged 18 to 30 in good health. Each CDR3 is given with its conserved first and last residue. The order of the fields is V gene, D gene, clone size, J gene, CDR3 protein, CDR3 DNA. A D gene is named only where the DNA matches it firmly. A row's size may be missing; if present it is once, few, many or a size class.

v_call: TRBV6-6; d_call: -; clone_size: -; j_call: TRBJ1-5; cdr3_aa: CASSYLQESNQPQHF; cdr3_nt: TGTGCCAGCAGTTACTTACAGGAGAGCAATCAGCCCCAGCATTTT
v_call: TRBV19; d_call: -; clone_size: -; j_call: TRBJ2-1; cdr3_aa: CASSIESHGTDYNEQFF; cdr3_nt: TGTGCCAGTAGTATAGAAAGTCACGGGACTGATTACAATGAGCAGTTCTTC
v_call: TRBV29-1; d_call: -; clone_size: once; j_call: TRBJ1-2; cdr3_aa: CSVPPNYGYTF; cdr3_nt: TGCAGCGTTCCACCCAACTATGGCTACACCTTC
v_call: TRBV5-1; d_call: TRBD1; clone_size: few; j_call: TRBJ2-7; cdr3_aa: CASSTQGGTYEQYF; cdr3_nt: TGCGCCAGCAGCACACAGGGGGGAACCTACGAGCAGTACTTC
v_call: TRBV9; d_call: -; clone_size: -; j_call: TRBJ2-7; cdr3_aa: CASSVAAVPDYEQYF; cdr3_nt: TGTGCCAGCAGCGTAGCGGCTGTTCCGGACTACGAGCAGTACTTC
v_call: TRBV7-9; d_call: TRBD2; clone_size: many; j_call: TRBJ2-2; cdr3_aa: CAGLASGGELFF; cdr3_nt: TGTGCCGGACTAGCGTCGGGCGGGGAGCTGTTTTTT
v_call: TRBV6-6; d_call: -; clone_size: -; j_call: TRBJ2-5; cdr3_aa: CASSYFRDSETQYF; cdr3_nt: TGTGCCAGCAGTTACTTCCGGGACTCGGAGACCCAGTACTTC
v_call: TRBV5-1; d_call: TRBD1; clone_size: -; j_call: TRBJ1-2; cdr3_aa: CASSLLRGQESGGYTF; cdr3_nt: TGCGCCAGCAGCTTGTTACGGGGACAGGAAAGCGGGGGCTACACCTTC
v_call: TRBV4-2; d_call: -; clone_size: few; j_call: TRBJ2-7; cdr3_aa: CASSPAAGQTYEQYF; cdr3_nt: TGTGCCAGCAGCCCAGCTGCGGGTCAAACCTACGAGCAGTACTTC
v_call: TRBV10-3; d_call: -; clone_size: few; j_call: TRBJ2-1; cdr3_aa: CAISDGQINEQFF; cdr3_nt: TGTGCCATCAGTGATGGACAGATCAATGAGCAGTTCTTC
v_call: TRBV6-1; d_call: -; clone_size: -; j_call: TRBJ1-2; cdr3_aa: CASSEEWGYTF; cdr3_nt: TGTGCCAGCAGTGAAGAGTGGGGCTACACCTTC
v_call: TRBV6-1; d_call: -; clone_size: many; j_call: TRBJ2-7; cdr3_aa: CASTESFEQYF; cdr3_nt: TGTGCCAGCACCGAAAGTTTTGAGCAGTACTTC
v_call: TRBV7-2; d_call: -; clone_size: -; j_call: TRBJ2-5; cdr3_aa: CASSLANIQETQYF; cdr3_nt: TGTGCCAGCAGCTTAGCGAATATTCAAGAGACCCAGTACTTC
v_call: TRBV28; d_call: TRBD1; clone_size: -; j_call: TRBJ1-2; cdr3_aa: CASSLRQGRGYTF; cdr3_nt: TGTGCCAGCAGTTTACGACAGGGACGCGGCTACACCTTC
v_call: TRBV5-4; d_call: -; clone_size: -; j_call: TRBJ2-5; cdr3_aa: CASSQDERQETQYF; cdr3_nt: TGTGCCAGCAGCCAGGACGAGAGGCAAGAGACCCAGTACTTC
v_call: TRBV7-6; d_call: TRBD1; clone_size: -; j_call: TRBJ2-7; cdr3_aa: CASSPDRGYEQYF; cdr3_nt: TGTGCCAGCAGCCCGGACAGGGGATACGAGCAGTACTTC
v_call: TRBV4-1; d_call: -; clone_size: -; j_call: TRBJ1-1; cdr3_aa: CASSPLGQLNTEAFF; cdr3_nt: TGCGCCAGCAGCCCCCTGGGGCAGCTGAACACTGAAGCTTTCTTT
v_call: TRBV7-9; d_call: -; clone_size: -; j_call: TRBJ2-6; cdr3_aa: CASSLASRSGANVLTF; cdr3_nt: TGTGCCAGCAGCCTAGCTTCCCGCTCTGGGGCCAACGTCCTGACTTTC
v_call: TRBV2; d_call: TRBD2; clone_size: -; j_call: TRBJ2-1; cdr3_aa: CASRERTLAGGLGEQFF; cdr3_nt: TGTGCCAGCAGGGAAAGGACCTTAGCGGGAGGCCTGGGAGAGCAGTTCTTC
v_call: TRBV19; d_call: TRBD1; clone_size: -; j_call: TRBJ1-1; cdr3_aa: CAGRDSTNTEAFF; cdr3_nt: TGTGCCGGTAGGGACAGCACGAACACTGAAGCTTTCTTT
v_call: TRBV12-5; d_call: -; clone_size: -; j_call: TRBJ2-2; cdr3_aa: CVSGFTGHRGAVF; cdr3_nt: TGTGTTAGTGGTTTCACGGGACACCGGGGAGCTGTTTTT
v_call: TRBV9; d_call: -; clone_size: -; j_call: TRBJ1-1; cdr3_aa: CASSPSGMNTEAFF; cdr3_nt: TGTGCCAGCAGCCCCTCCGGAATGAACACTGAAGCTTTCTTT
v_call: TRBV7-9; d_call: -; clone_size: -; j_call: TRBJ2-7; cdr3_aa: CASSSEMPQTLRGSYEQYF; cdr3_nt: TGTGCCAGCAGCTCGGAAATGCCCCAAACCCTGAGGGGCTCCTACGAGCAGTACTTC
v_call: TRBV6-1; d_call: -; clone_size: -; j_call: TRBJ1-5; cdr3_aa: CASSETGRGLYQPQHF; cdr3_nt: TGTGCCAGCAGTGAAACGGGTCGGGGGCTCTATCAGCCCCAGCATTTT
v_call: TRBV5-5; d_call: -; clone_size: -; j_call: TRBJ1-4; cdr3_aa: CASNKGVGTTEKLFF; cdr3_nt: TGTGCCAGCAACAAAGGGGTCGGGACTACCGAAAAACTGTTTTTT
v_call: TRBV10-1; d_call: -; clone_size: once; j_call: TRBJ1-1; cdr3_aa: CASSETGMGEAFF; cdr3_nt: TGCGCCAGCAGTGAGACCGGGATGGGTGAAGCTTTCTTT
v_call: TRBV30; d_call: -; clone_size: once; j_call: TRBJ1-5; cdr3_aa: CAWSEAGAKQPQHF; cdr3_nt: TGTGCCTGGAGTGAAGCGGGGGCAAAACAGCCCCAGCATTTT
v_call: TRBV27; d_call: -; clone_size: -; j_call: TRBJ1-1; cdr3_aa: CASSQRRGSEAFF; cdr3_nt: TGTGCCAGCAGCCAAAGGCGGGGATCTGAAGCTTTCTTT
v_call: TRBV2; d_call: TRBD2; clone_size: -; j_call: TRBJ2-7; cdr3_aa: CASSAIGTRQEQYF; cdr3_nt: TGTGCCAGCAGCGCAATCGGGACTAGGCAGGAGCAGTACTTC